This T cell receptor (beta chain) was documented in a study of blood T cell repertoires in COVID-19. Background on the study: PBMCs, B-cell-depleted T cells, or T cells were the source of the cDNA or gDNA that made up the material.

Original processing notes: Amplified reference gene primers provided the basis for estimating nucleated cell counts. The assay was immunoSEQ multiplex PCR, and TCRdb's table has in-frame clones only and misses some. V, J and clone size reflect that table, while D and trimming were determined from the DNA. This table has just over 150,000 clones, 70% to 85% appearing once. The receptor was isolated from a woman aged 40 to 49 with COVID-19, enrolled during active disease. The sample consisted of peripheral blood.

CDR3 nucleotides: TGTGCCAGCAGCAAGGGACTAGCGGGGACACAAGAGACCCAGTACTTC. It specifies CASSKGLAGTQETQYF. The gene calls are TRBV5-4 and TRBJ2-5; TRBD2 matches at 13 bases. Trimming cost V 4 bases and J 2 bases; bases outside gene matches: 5. Per germline, CDR1 SGHNT and CDR2 YYREEE (reference sequence). The CDR3 is 16 amino acids.